These T cell receptor beta chains were read from a single sample in a study of T cells of healthy individuals. TCRdb passed the 5' RACE reads through MiXCR, listing each CDR3 protein once. The sample holds around 100,000 distinct CDR3 sequences, around 17% seen once. The receptors were gathered from a human donor in good health. CDR3s include the opening cysteine and the closing phenylalanine or tryptophan. D genes are given only for firm matches. Some rows have no size entry. The others give once, few or many, or a class for an expanded clone.

TRBJ1-5,.,.,TRBV28,TGTGCCAGCAGTCCGCTGGACGGACTTAGCAATCAGCCCCAGCATTTT,CASSPLDGLSNQPQHF
TRBJ2-2,.,.,TRBV7-2,TGTGCCAGCAGTCCCCTCATGGTTGGGGAGCTGTTTTTT,CASSPLMVGELFF
TRBJ2-1,.,few,TRBV5-1,TGCGCCAGCAGCTTGGCCGGGGCGACTAGGGAGCAGTTCTTC,CASSLAGATREQFF
TRBJ1-4,.,.,TRBV6-2/TRBV6-3,TGTGCCAGCAGCACCGTCCCTGATGAAAAACTGTTTTTT,CASSTVPDEKLFF
TRBJ1-6,.,.,TRBV12-3/TRBV12-4,TGTGCCAGCAGTCGACGGGAAGTTAGTTCACCCCTCCACTTT,CASSRREVSSPLHF
TRBJ1-3,.,.,TRBV7-2,TGTGCCAGCAGCTTTAACTCTGGAAACACCATATATTTT,CASSFNSGNTIYF
TRBJ2-7,TRBD2,.,TRBV7-9,TGTGCCAGCAGCTTAAGCCTAGCGGGAGCATCCGAGCAGTACTTC,CASSLSLAGASEQYF
TRBJ2-7,.,.,TRBV6-5,TGTGCCAGCAGTTACTCGACCGGGAACGAGCAGTACTTC,CASSYSTGNEQYF
TRBJ1-5,TRBD1,many,TRBV5-8,TGTGCCAGCAGCTTGAGACAGGGAAATCAGCCCCAGCATTTT,CASSLRQGNQPQHF
TRBJ2-6,.,.,TRBV10-3,TGTGCCTGCGAAGGGGCCAACGTCCTGACTTTC,CACEGANVLTF
TRBJ2-1,TRBD2,many,TRBV30,TGTGCCTGGAGTGTCGGCGGGGGGGGGAATGAGCAGTTCTTC,CAWSVGGGGNEQFF
TRBJ2-3,TRBD2,once,TRBV25-1,TGTGCCAGCAGCGCTACGGGAGGTAGCACAGATACGCAGTATTTT,CASSATGGSTDTQYF
TRBJ2-3,.,few,TRBV18,TGTGCCAGCTCACCTGGAGTAAGACAGTATTTT,CASSPGVRQYF
TRBJ2-7,.,.,TRBV28,TGTGCCAGCAGTTTCTTTGGGTACTCCTACGAGCAGTACTTC,CASSFFGYSYEQYF
TRBJ1-6,.,.,TRBV15,TGTGCCACCAGCAGAGATCACAGGGAAAATTCACCCCTCCACTTT,CATSRDHRENSPLHF
TRBJ2-6,TRBD1,.,TRBV15,TGTGCCACCAGCAACAGGGGGGCTGGGGCCAACGTCCTGACTTTC,CATSNRGAGANVLTF
TRBJ2-4,TRBD1,many,TRBV10-2,TGCGCCAGCAGTGTGACAGGGGGCGGCAAAAACATTCAGTACTTC,CASSVTGGGKNIQYF
TRBJ1-4,.,many,TRBV20-1,TGCAGTGCTGAACAGGGACTCACTAATGAAAAACTGTTTTTT,CSAEQGLTNEKLFF
TRBJ2-1,TRBD1,.,TRBV7-9,TGTGCCAGCAGCTTAGTTACAGGGGGCTACAATGAGCAGTTCTTC,CASSLVTGGYNEQFF
TRBJ1-1,.,.,TRBV19,TGTGCCAGTATCCGATATACGAACACTGAAGCTTTCTTT,CASIRYTNTEAFF
TRBJ2-2,.,many,TRBV14,TGTGCCAGCAGGCAAACCCTCAATCGCACCGGGGAGCTGTTTTTT,CASRQTLNRTGELFF
TRBJ2-1,TRBD2,many,TRBV27,TGTGCCAGCAGTATAGGACTAGCAGGGTCTGAGCAGTTCTTC,CASSIGLAGSEQFF
TRBJ2-7,.,few,TRBV28,TGTGCCAGCAGTTTAACGGTCCCGCAGGGAGGACACGAGCAGTACTTC,CASSLTVPQGGHEQYF
TRBJ2-3,.,few,TRBV23-1,TGCGCCAGCAGTCAATCTCGGGATCGCATGTGGAATACGCAGTATTTT,CASSQSRDRMWNTQYF
TRBJ1-2,.,few,TRBV6-2/TRBV6-3,TGTGCCAGCAACTCCGATGGGTCCTATGGCTACACCTTC,CASNSDGSYGYTF
TRBJ2-3,.,few,TRBV28,TGTGCCAGCAGTTTCACTAGCCGCACAGATACGCAGTATTTT,CASSFTSRTDTQYF
TRBJ2-3,TRBD2,few,TRBV11-3,TGTGCCAGCAGCCCGCCGGGACTAGCGGGTGCAGATACGCAGTATTTT,CASSPPGLAGADTQYF
TRBJ2-3,TRBD2,.,TRBV7-2,TGTGCCAGCAGCTCGATCGGACTAGGGGCGGGGGATACGCAGTATTTT,CASSSIGLGAGDTQYF
TRBJ2-7,.,.,TRBV7-6,TGTGCCAGCAGCTTATCTGAGGGCACCGAGCAGTACTTC,CASSLSEGTEQYF
TRBJ2-5,.,few,TRBV20-1,TGCAGTGCTGGGACGGTCAAAGAGACCCAGTACTTC,CSAGTVKETQYF
TRBJ1-4,.,.,TRBV20-1,TGCAGTGCTAGGGGGGGGGACATATCCGAAAAACTGTTTTTT,CSARGGDISEKLFF
TRBJ2-7,TRBD2,.,TRBV3-1,TGTGCCAGCAGCCCCGGGGGGAACGAGCAGTACTTC,CASSPGGNEQYF
TRBJ1-4,.,.,TRBV7-9,TGTGCCAGTCGGGATCCGCGGCATGAAAAACTGTTTTTT,CASRDPRHEKLFF
TRBJ2-7,.,.,TRBV28,TGTGCCAGCAGTTACCTGCCCGGGGGACGGGCCACCTACGAGCAGTACTTC,CASSYLPGGRATYEQYF
TRBJ2-1,TRBD2,many,TRBV20-1,TGCAGTGCCGCGGGAGGGGACAAAACCTACAATGAGCAGTTCTTC,CSAAGGDKTYNEQFF
TRBJ1-4,.,.,TRBV7-8,TGTGCCAGCAGCACAGGACCGATTAATGAAAAACTGTTTTTT,CASSTGPINEKLFF
TRBJ1-1,.,few,TRBV25-1,TGTGCCAGCAACTTGACTGAAGCTTTCTTT,CASNLTEAFF
TRBJ2-1,TRBD2,many,TRBV27,TGTGCCAGCAGTCTGCGGGGGTACGAGCAGTTCTTC,CASSLRGYEQFF
TRBJ2-3,.,.,TRBV29-1,TGCAGCGTTGAGGAGGGGGGCACAGATACGCAGTATTTT,CSVEEGGTDTQYF
TRBJ2-1,.,.,TRBV28,TGTGCCAGCGTGGGTAATTCACATGAGCAGTTCTTC,CASVGNSHEQFF
TRBJ2-6,.,few,TRBV29-1,TGCAGCGTTGATACCAGCTCTGGGGCCAACGTCCTGACTTTC,CSVDTSSGANVLTF
TRBJ2-5,TRBD2,.,TRBV5-1,TGCGCCAGCAGCTCGAGGGGAGGGGAGACCCAGTACTTC,CASSSRGGETQYF
TRBJ1-1,TRBD1,many,TRBV15,TGTGCCACCAGCAGCACCTTGAGGGGGCGGACTGAAGCTTTCTTT,CATSSTLRGRTEAFF
TRBJ2-5,.,few,TRBV5-1,TGCGCCAGCAGCTCCGTACAGGGGCGGGGGACCCAGTACTTC,CASSSVQGRGTQYF
TRBJ1-2,TRBD1,many,TRBV6-5,TGTGCCAGCAGAACCTGGGACAGCTTAACCTATGGCTACACCTTC,CASRTWDSLTYGYTF
TRBJ2-1,.,.,TRBV9,TGTGCCAGCAGCGTCGGCGGGGGCCCCTACAATGAGCAGTTCTTC,CASSVGGGPYNEQFF
TRBJ2-7,TRBD1,few,TRBV5-8,TGTGCCAGCAGCTCCAGGGGGCTCTCCTACGAGCAGTACTTC,CASSSRGLSYEQYF
TRBJ2-1,.,few,TRBV7-2,TGTGCCAGCAGCTTAGGCCCGATCTCCTACAATGAGCAGTTCTTC,CASSLGPISYNEQFF
TRBJ2-7,TRBD2,.,TRBV20-1,TGCAGTGCTAGCGGGAGGGCCTTTAGCGAGCAGTACTTC,CSASGRAFSEQYF
TRBJ2-7,TRBD2,.,TRBV12-3/TRBV12-4,TGTGCCACCTCCGCCCTTGGTAGCGGGCCCGAGCAGTACTTC,CATSALGSGPEQYF
TRBJ2-7,TRBD1,few,TRBV28,TGTGCCAGCAGGCGCTCCCGGGACAGCGTCTACGAGCAGTACTTC,CASRRSRDSVYEQYF
TRBJ2-3,.,many,TRBV15,TGTGCCACCAGCAGAGTCGGCATTGGGGGTCGGGCAGATACGCAGTATTTT,CATSRVGIGGRADTQYF
TRBJ2-7,TRBD1,.,TRBV18,TGTGCCAGCTCACCATTCAGGGGGCAGGGGTACGAGCAGTACTTC,CASSPFRGQGYEQYF
TRBJ2-1,TRBD2,few,TRBV7-2,TGTGCCAGCAGCTCCGGGGGGGCGGTTTACAATGAGCAGTTCTTC,CASSSGGAVYNEQFF
TRBJ2-7,.,few,TRBV7-6,TGTGCCAGCAGCCCCCGCTCCGGGACACTCTCCTACGAGCAGTACTTC,CASSPRSGTLSYEQYF
TRBJ2-1,.,many,TRBV6-6,TGTGCCAGCAGCAATAGAGTTGAGCAGTTCTTC,CASSNRVEQFF
TRBJ2-5,.,few,TRBV6-6,TGTGCCAGCAGTTACTCAGGGGAGGATCAACAAGAGACCCAGTACTTC,CASSYSGEDQQETQYF
TRBJ2-1,TRBD2,few,TRBV7-2,TGTGCCAGCAGCCAGCCGGGACTAGCGGGAGGGCCGAGCTCCTACAATGAGCAGTTCTTC,CASSQPGLAGGPSSYNEQFF